The rows below give T cell receptor beta chains drawn from one sample of a study of blood T cell repertoires in COVID-19. Data came from immunoSEQ multiplex PCR; TCRdb stores just in-frame clones and leaves some out. The sample consists of around 310,000 clones, 80% to 90% of them appearing once. The sample was PBMCs or T cells enriched from blood (not recorded which). These receptors all come from a man aged 30-40 years who had recovered from COVID-19. Both conserved end residues are part of each CDR3. D genes are given only for firm matches. Clone size is given for some rows only: seen once, a few or many times, or a class if the clone is expanded.

cdr3_nt cdr3_aa d_call j_call v_call clone_size
TGTGCCAGCAGTCCCCCAGGACAGGGATATGGCTACACCTTC CASSPPGQGYGYTF TRBD1 TRBJ1-2 TRBV28 .
TGTGCCAGCAGCTTAGATGTAGCGCGGACGCAGTATTTT CASSLDVARTQYF . TRBJ2-3 TRBV11-3 .
TGTGCCAGCAGTGCAACGAGTGCTCCTGGAAACACCATATATTTT CASSATSAPGNTIYF . TRBJ1-3 TRBV6-4 .
TGTGCCAGCAGTCCTCGGACAGGTCACTATGGCTACACCTTC CASSPRTGHYGYTF TRBD1 TRBJ1-2 TRBV27 .
TGTGCCAGCAGGCCAGGGGGCGAACGCAATCAGCCCCAGCATTTT CASRPGGERNQPQHF TRBD1 TRBJ1-5 TRBV28 .
TGTGCCAGCACCAGGGACAGGGGGAACTCCTACGAGCAGTACTTC CASTRDRGNSYEQYF TRBD1 TRBJ2-7 TRBV4-2 few
TGTGCCAGCAGCAAAGCCGACGTTCTGGACACTCCTACGGGAGAGACCCAGTACTTC CASSKADVLDTPTGETQYF . TRBJ2-5 TRBV21-1 .
TGTGCCAGCAGCCGAGGGGGTACTAATGAAAAACTGTTTTTT CASSRGGTNEKLFF . TRBJ1-4 TRBV3-1/TRBV3-2 .
TGTGCCAGCACCTCCGGGACAACGAACACTGAAGCTTTCTTT CASTSGTTNTEAFF . TRBJ1-1 TRBV28 once
TGTGCCAGCAGCTCACGAGGACTAGATGGCTCCTACGAGCAGTACTTC CASSSRGLDGSYEQYF TRBD2 TRBJ2-7 TRBV7-8 once
TGCAGTGCTAGTCCCACAGGGGGGGAGACCCAGTACTTC CSASPTGGETQYF TRBD1 TRBJ2-5 TRBV20-1 .
TGTGCCAGCAGCCCTACCGACAGGGGGACTGAAGCTTTCTTT CASSPTDRGTEAFF TRBD1 TRBJ1-1 TRBV5-8 once
TGTGCCACCAGCAGAGAACAAGAAGAGACCCAGTACTTC CATSREQEETQYF . TRBJ2-5 TRBV15 .
TGTGCCAGCAGCTCAAAACAGGACAACATAAGGGGACAGCCCCAGCATTTT CASSSKQDNIRGQPQHF . TRBJ1-5 TRBV13 .
TGCGCCAGCAGCCTAAATAGCGGGGGGCCGTACGAGCAGTACTTC CASSLNSGGPYEQYF TRBD2 TRBJ2-7 TRBV5-1 .
TGTGCCAGCAGCCTTCGAAACCCCACAGGGCTTGGAAACACCATATATTTT CASSLRNPTGLGNTIYF . TRBJ1-3 TRBV7-9 .
TGCGCCAGCAGCGAGGACAGGGCAGGAGCTTTCTTT CASSEDRAGAFF TRBD1 TRBJ1-1 TRBV5-1 .
TGTGCCAGCAGCCAAGAACTGGGCCAGCATGGCTACACCTTC CASSQELGQHGYTF . TRBJ1-2 TRBV3-1/TRBV3-2 .
TGTGCCAGCAGCTCCTCGGGGGTCTCCTACGAGCAGTACTTC CASSSSGVSYEQYF . TRBJ2-7 TRBV11-3 .
TGCGCCAGCAGCTTACAGGCACCCGGGGACAGGTCACCCTACGAGCAGTACTTC CASSLQAPGDRSPYEQYF TRBD1 TRBJ2-7 TRBV5-1 few
TGTGCCAGCAGTTACTCCCCTGGACAGCGCCTGGGGACCCAGTACTTC CASSYSPGQRLGTQYF . TRBJ2-5 TRBV6-5 .
TGTGCCAGCAGTGAATCGGTCGGACAGGGTGGCGAGCAGTACTTC CASSESVGQGGEQYF TRBD1 TRBJ2-7 TRBV25-1 once
TGTGCCAGCAGTGAAGCGCTAAGCGGGGGGCGGTACTATGAGCAGTTCTTC CASSEALSGGRYYEQFF TRBD2 TRBJ2-1 TRBV2 .
TGTGCCAGCAGCCAAGAGGTAGATTCACCCCTCCACTTT CASSQEVDSPLHF . TRBJ1-6 TRBV3-1/TRBV3-2 .
TGTGCCAGCAGCCAAGGTTACGGGGGGGCGGGAGAGACCCAGTACTTC CASSQGYGGAGETQYF TRBD2 TRBJ2-5 TRBV3-1/TRBV3-2 .
TGTGCCAGCAGTGAAAATCAAGGGCGGGGGCAGCCCCAGCATTTT CASSENQGRGQPQHF . TRBJ1-5 TRBV27 .
TGCGCCAGCAGCGAAGACGCCGGGACAAGCTCCTACGAGCAGTACTTC CASSEDAGTSSYEQYF . TRBJ2-7 TRBV4-1 .
TGCGCCAGCAGTTGGGGGGACAGGGGGCCCCCTAATGAAAAACTGTTTTTT CASSWGDRGPPNEKLFF TRBD1 TRBJ1-4 TRBV5-1 once
TGTGCCAGCATACTCGGACAGGGCAGCTATGGCTACACCTTC CASILGQGSYGYTF TRBD1 TRBJ1-2 TRBV28 .
TGTGCCAGCAGCTTTCCTAGCGGGGGGCACGTCACCGGGGAGCTGTTTTTT CASSFPSGGHVTGELFF TRBD2 TRBJ2-2 TRBV7-2 .
TGTGCCAGCAGTGCTAGCGGGGGCTTCTCCTACAATGAGCAGTTCTTC CASSASGGFSYNEQFF TRBD2 TRBJ2-1 TRBV2 .
TGTGCCAGCAGCATACTACAGGGAGCAGGTGGCTACACCTTC CASSILQGAGGYTF . TRBJ1-2 TRBV11-2 .
TGTGCCAGCAGTGAAAGATCCAGGGGTTTCACCGGGGAGCTGTTTTTT CASSERSRGFTGELFF . TRBJ2-2 TRBV6-1 .
TGTGCCAGCAGCTTAATAGACAGAGGCGGCGAAAAACTGTTTTTT CASSLIDRGGEKLFF . TRBJ1-4 TRBV5-4 .
TGTGCCAGCAGCTGGGTCGGGGTGGAAGGTCAGTACTTC CASSWVGVEGQYF . TRBJ2-7 TRBV6-5 .
TGCGCCAGCAGCTACCAGCGGGGAAGCTCCTACGAGCAGTACTTC CASSYQRGSSYEQYF TRBD2 TRBJ2-7 TRBV5-1 .
TGTGCCAGCAGAGTAGGGGGGACCCAGTACTTC CASRVGGTQYF . TRBJ2-5 TRBV7-2 .
TGTGCCAGCTCAGCAAGACAGGCCGCAACTAATGAAAAACTGTTTTTT CASSARQAATNEKLFF . TRBJ1-4 TRBV18 .
TGCAGTGCTAGTATTAGCGGGTTCTACACAGATACGCAGTATTTT CSASISGFYTDTQYF TRBD2 TRBJ2-3 TRBV20-1 .
TGTGCCAGCAGGGACAGGGAGGACGAAAAACTGTTTTTT CASRDREDEKLFF TRBD1 TRBJ1-4 TRBV7-8 .
TGCGCCAGCAGTCAATCGCCGAACGGTCAGTTCTTC CASSQSPNGQFF . TRBJ2-1 TRBV23-1 .
TGTGCCTGGAACGGCAGGGTAGACGGCTACACCTTC CAWNGRVDGYTF . TRBJ1-2 TRBV30 .
TGTGCCATCAGTGAGTTGGGGGGGAACACTGAAGCTTTCTTT CAISELGGNTEAFF . TRBJ1-1 TRBV10-3 once
TGTGCCAGCAGGGACTCCATACGAAAGTACGAGCAGTACTTC CASRDSIRKYEQYF . TRBJ2-7 TRBV6-5 .
TGTGCCAGCAGCAAAGTACAGGGGGCCTACAATGAGCAGTTCTTC CASSKVQGAYNEQFF . TRBJ2-1 TRBV21-1 .
TGTGCCAGCAGCTCGGGGACAGATACGCAGTATTTT CASSSGTDTQYF . TRBJ2-3 TRBV11-2 .
TGTGCCAGCAGTTCTCTACAGGGGTACACTGAAGCTTTCTTT CASSSLQGYTEAFF TRBD1 TRBJ1-1 TRBV28 .
TGTGCCAGCAGCCGGGACAGAGCGAACTATGGCTACACCTTC CASSRDRANYGYTF TRBD1 TRBJ1-2 TRBV28 .
TGTGCCAGTAGCAATAGACAGGGGAACAATCAGCCCCAGCATTTT CASSNRQGNNQPQHF TRBD1 TRBJ1-5 TRBV19 few
TGTGCCTGGAGGGAGGACAGGGGAGATAATTCACCCCTCCACTTT CAWREDRGDNSPLHF TRBD1 TRBJ1-6 TRBV30 few